These 2 T cell receptor beta chains were all obtained from the same sample, sequenced in a study of pediatric ulcerative colitis. Profiled with immunoSEQ multiplex PCR; TCRdb holds only in-frame clones, not every one. This table holds some 57,000 clones, 87% found once. Sequencing was performed on blood. The receptor set was obtained from a boy younger than 18 who was a control in a study of pediatric ulcerative colitis.

The J gene is TRBJ2-2, the V gene TRBV5-6; perhaps TRBD1 as D (6 bases). From germline, CDR1 is SGHDT and CDR2 YYEEEE. V lost 0 bases and J 4 bases, leaving 7 bases between the germline ends. CDR3 length equals 14 residues. This CDR3 reads CASSLDRVTGELFF. As DNA, the CDR3 is TGTGCCAGCAGCTTGGACAGGGTCACCGGGGAGCTGTTTTTT.

The chain employs TRBV9 and TRBJ1-2; the D is unclear. Germline V gene sequence: CDR1 SGDLS, CDR2 YYNGEE. The CDR3 spans 14 residues. Trimming pared 7 bases from V and 1 base from J, leaving 14 bases between. Written as DNA, the CDR3 is TGTGCCAGCGTACGATTGGACGGTAACTATGGCTACACCTTC. This sequence encodes CASVRLDGNYGYTF.